These 16 T cell receptor beta chains were all obtained from the same sample, sequenced in a study of shared clonotypes between healthy human individuals. The protocol was immunoSEQ multiplex PCR, while the TCRdb copy is restricted to in-frame clones and leaves out a portion. Of about 710,000 clones listed, approximately 72% are singletons. The sequenced sample consisted of memory CD4+ T cells sorted from blood. Described subset: CD45RA-negative fraction. The receptors derive from a woman aged 25 to 39 in good health.

The chain carries TRBV2 and TRBJ2-1; 11 nucleotides match TRBD2. Germline lookup yields CDR1 SNHLY and CDR2 FYNNEI. The CDR3 totals 15 residues. The ends lost 5 bases at V and 7 bases at J; junction bases unmatched: 7. CDR3: CASSLIAGGLNEQFF. In DNA, the CDR3 is TGTGCCAGCAGTCTAATAGCGGGAGGGTTAAATGAGCAGTTCTTC.

The chain is built from TRBV29-1 and TRBJ1-1; TRBD1 is a possible D gene (6 bases). CDR3 size: 14 residues. From germline, CDR1 is SQVTM and CDR2 ANQGSEA. V was shortened by 6 bases and J by 5 bases, with 19 bases between the two germline ends. The CDR3 is CSVVRDNLGTEAFF. DNA for the CDR3: TGCAGCGTGGTAAGGGACAATCTGGGAACTGAAGCTTTCTTT.

A few counts support this clone. V usage is TRBV28 and J usage is TRBJ1-2; D gene unclear. Germline loops: CDR1 MDHEN, CDR2 SYDVKM. The CDR3 is 11 residues long. Trimming removed 4 bases at V and 8 bases at J, with 8 bases between. The CDR3 nucleotides are TGTGCCAGCAGTTCGCCCTGGGGCTACACCTTC. Protein: CASSSPWGYTF.

CDR3 nucleotides: TGCGCCAGCCGGCGGGAGGGCAGCTCCTACAATGAGCAGTTCTTC. Protein sequence: CASRREGSSYNEQFF. This sequence joins TRBV10-2 and TRBJ2-1, with 9 bases matching TRBD2. Germline CDR1 reads WSHSY; CDR2 reads SAAADI. This CDR3 has 15 amino acids. V was clipped by 8 bases and J by 0 bases; unmatched bases: 5.

The chain links TRBV5-4 to TRBJ2-7, with 7 positions matching TRBD2. Germline V gene lookup returns CDR1 SGHNT and CDR2 YYREEE (reference sequence). The CDR3 is 12 amino acids. The CDR3 sequence is CASGTPPYEQYF. Here the CDR3 DNA reads TGTGCGAGCGGGACTCCTCCCTACGAGCAGTACTTC.

The chain carries TRBV29-1 and TRBJ1-5; 8 bases map to TRBD1. Germline values: CDR1 SQVTM, CDR2 ANQGSEA. CDR3 length: 14 amino acids. The junction had 10 bases not matched to a gene; V was cut back by 5 bases and J by 7 bases. DNA of the CDR3: TGCAGCGTTTCCGGACAGGGAGTCGAACAGCCCCAGCATTTT. Its translation is CSVSGQGVEQPQHF.

This clone has just one count. The chain recombines TRBV6-4 with TRBJ2-5, with D perhaps given as TRBD1 or TRBD2 (5 bases each). The CDR3 sequence is 13 residues long. The V gene lost 4 bases and the J gene lost 1 base, with 7 bases spanning the gap. CDR1 is MRHNA and CDR2 is SNTAGT in the germline V gene. CDR3 bases: TGTGCCAGCAGTGCGGGGCCCCAAGAGACCCAGTACTTC. Residues: CASSAGPQETQYF.

The chain is built from TRBV7-9 and TRBJ2-7; 13 positions match TRBD2. The CDR3 is 16 residues long. Trimming removed 5 bases from V and 4 bases from J; junction bases left unmatched: 8. Germline CDR1 reads SEHNR; CDR2 reads FQNEAQ (reference sequence). The CDR3: CASSARLAGGVYEQYF. DNA of the CDR3: TGTGCCAGCAGCGCTAGACTAGCGGGAGGAGTATACGAGCAGTACTTC.

This clone appeared many times. This sample includes further DNA sequences coding for the same CDR3. The V gene is TRBV28, the J gene TRBJ1-5; D remains unclear. Trimming cost V 3 bases and J 0 bases, with 3 bases left between them. CDR3 length: 13 amino acids. Germline V gene sequence: CDR1 MDHEN, CDR2 SYDVKM. The CDR3 nucleotides read TGTGCCAGCAGTTTGTATAGCAATCAGCCCCAGCATTTT. It specifies CASSLYSNQPQHF.

This clone was seen only once. The CDR3 protein is CASSLAETRANEKLFF. The CDR3, as DNA: TGTGCCAGCAGCTTAGCGGAGACGCGGGCTAATGAAAAACTGTTTTTT. The chain uses TRBV7-9 and TRBJ1-4; D is undetermined. Trimming removed 0 bases from V and 3 bases from J, with 11 bases in between. The CDR3 runs 16 residues. Germline V gene sequence: CDR1 SEHNR, CDR2 FQNEAQ (reference sequence).

The chain employs TRBV10-1 and TRBJ1-3; 7 nucleotides align to TRBD1. V lost 8 bases to trimming and J lost 2 bases; unmatched junction nucleotides: 0. The CDR3 spans 12 residues. CDR1 WNHNN and CDR2 SYGVQD come from the germline V gene (reference sequence). CDR3 sequence reads: CASGTAGNTIYF. The CDR3 DNA sequence: TGCGCCAGCGGGACAGCTGGAAACACCATATATTTT.

The chain employs TRBV5-5 and TRBJ2-5; 10 bases are shared with TRBD2. Germline V CDR1 and CDR2: SGHKS, YYEKEE (reference sequence). CDR3 length: 14 amino acids. The J segment lost 1 base and the V segment lost 3 bases, leaving 0 bases of the junction unmatched. CDR3 amino acids: CASSSSGSQETQYF. The CDR3 DNA reads as TGTGCCAGCAGCTCTAGCGGGAGCCAAGAGACCCAGTACTTC.

The CDR3 sequence is CASSYSVWGSSYEQYF. The CDR3, as DNA: TGTGCCAGCAGTTACTCGGTGTGGGGAAGCTCCTACGAGCAGTACTTC. The rearrangement links TRBV6-5 to TRBJ2-7; D unclear. Germline loops: CDR1 MNHEY, CDR2 SVGAGI. Trimming removed 0 bases at V and 0 bases at J, with 12 bases between. CDR3 size: 16 residues.

The chain is built from TRBV15 and TRBJ1-2, with D possibly TRBD1 on 6 matching bases. V dropped 3 bases and J dropped 3 bases, with 14 bases sitting between them. This CDR3 has 15 amino acids. The V gene's germline CDR1 is LNHNV and CDR2 YYDKDF (reference sequence). CDR3 residues: CATSRGLDSDYGYTF. The CDR3 DNA reads TGTGCCACCAGCAGGGGCCTGGACAGTGACTATGGCTACACCTTC.

As regards this clone: A much larger clone lies a single base off, so this may be a read error. Additional DNA sequences in this sample encode the identical CDR3. The CDR3 DNA is TGTGCCAGCAGCGGGACTAGCGGGAGCTACGAGCAGTACTTC. Translated, it gives CASSGTSGSYEQYF. The chain combines TRBV2 with TRBJ2-7; 14 positions agree with TRBD2. Germline CDR1 and CDR2: SNHLY and FYNNEI. J gave up 3 bases and V 6 bases, and 1 base lay outside the gene matches. This CDR3 is built from 14 residues.

This clone was seen once. Other DNA sequences in this sample translate to the same CDR3. The chain recombines TRBV6-1 with TRBJ1-1, with 7 bases lining up with TRBD1. The CDR3 is made up of 14 amino acids. CDR1 and CDR2 (germline): MNHNS, SASEGT. V was clipped by 6 bases and J by 1 base; unmatched bases: 5. The CDR3 spells CASSADRANTEAFF. CDR3 nucleotides: TGTGCCAGCAGCGCCGACAGGGCGAACACTGAAGCTTTCTTT.